The rows below give T cell receptor beta chains drawn from one sample of a study of blood T cell repertoires in COVID-19. The protocol was immunoSEQ multiplex PCR, while the TCRdb copy is restricted to in-frame clones and leaves out a portion. Altogether around 80,000 clones are present, about three quarters being singletons, with the ten largest covering less than 7.5%. Sequencing was done on a sample of peripheral blood. The receptors here all came from a man in his fifties or sixties with active or convalescent COVID-19. Each CDR3 is given with its conserved first and last residue. A D gene is named only where the DNA matches it firmly. Clone size, where shown, is once, few, many, or a class for clones that have expanded.

v_gene	j_gene	abundance	d_gene	CDR3aa	CDR3nt
TRBV6-5	TRBJ1-6	NA	TRBD1	CASRLDRVDNSPLHF	TGTGCCAGCAGGTTGGACAGGGTAGATAATTCACCCCTCCACTTT
TRBV5-1	TRBJ2-7	NA	TRBD2	CASSPGSAGGIRVEQYF	TGCGCCAGCAGCCCGGGTTCGGCGGGGGGAATTCGGGTCGAGCAGTACTTC
TRBV5-1	TRBJ2-3	NA	NA	CASSSGQTDTDTQYF	TGCGCCAGCAGCTCCGGACAGACAGACACAGATACGCAGTATTTT
TRBV13	TRBJ2-4	NA	NA	CASSLEGRKNIQYF	TGTGCCAGCAGCCTGGAGGGGCGAAAAAACATTCAGTACTTC
TRBV7-8	TRBJ1-1	NA	TRBD1	CASSPRQGLNTEAFF	TGTGCCAGCAGCCCAAGACAGGGTTTGAACACTGAAGCTTTCTTT
TRBV27	TRBJ2-3	NA	TRBD2	CASSPLRAGGRLDTQYF	TGTGCCAGCAGTCCCTTGAGGGCGGGGGGGCGATTAGATACGCAGTATTTT
TRBV28	TRBJ1-4	few	NA	CASSPIGGGANEKLFF	TGTGCCAGCAGTCCCATAGGCGGCGGAGCTAATGAAAAACTGTTTTTT
TRBV2	TRBJ1-5	few	TRBD1	CASSVDRGGNQPQHF	TGTGCCAGCAGTGTTGACAGGGGAGGCAATCAGCCCCAGCATTTT
TRBV5-1	TRBJ2-5	NA	TRBD2	CASSSGTSGGETQYF	TGCGCCAGCAGCTCCGGGACTAGCGGGGGCGAGACCCAGTACTTC
TRBV6-5	TRBJ1-6	few	NA	CASSYNPQGNNSPLHF	TGTGCCAGCAGTTACAACCCACAGGGAAATAATTCACCCCTCCACTTT
TRBV5-3	TRBJ1-2	NA	NA	CARSLQDRRYGYTF	TGTGCCAGAAGCTTGCAAGACAGGAGGTACGGCTACACCTTC
TRBV5-6	TRBJ1-5	NA	TRBD1	CASPRDRRNHSNQPQHF	TGTGCCAGTCCTCGGGACAGGCGCAATCATAGCAATCAGCCCCAGCATTTT
TRBV5-1	TRBJ1-1	NA	NA	CASSYGEGTEAFF	TGCGCCAGCAGCTACGGGGAGGGCACTGAAGCTTTCTTT
TRBV2	TRBJ1-2	few	NA	CAIGSGGYGYTF	TGTGCCATAGGGAGCGGTGGCTATGGCTACACCTTC
TRBV3-1/TRBV3-2	TRBJ2-5	few	TRBD1	CASSQDRDRVEETQYF	TGTGCCAGCAGCCAAGACCGGGACAGGGTTGAAGAGACCCAGTACTTC
TRBV30	TRBJ1-2	NA	TRBD1	CAWSPDRGMFGYTF	TGTGCCTGGAGTCCAGACAGGGGTATGTTCGGCTACACCTTC
TRBV5-5	TRBJ1-2	NA	TRBD1	CASSLEQGDYGYTF	TGTGCCAGCAGCTTGGAACAGGGGGACTATGGCTACACCTTC
TRBV12-3/TRBV12-4	TRBJ1-3	NA	NA	CASSSPQAKAGRF	TGTGCCAGCAGTTCCCCCCAGGCCAAGGCGGGGCGTTTT
TRBV24-1	TRBJ1-1	NA	NA	CAGDGGMNTEAFF	TGTGCCGGCGACGGGGGGATGAACACTGAAGCTTTCTTT
TRBV6-1	TRBJ1-1	NA	TRBD1	CASSEADRGVAFF	TGTGCCAGCAGTGAAGCGGACAGGGGGGTGGCTTTCTTT
TRBV7-2	TRBJ1-1	NA	NA	CASSLEGAEAFF	TGTGCCAGCAGCTTAGAGGGAGCTGAAGCTTTCTTT
TRBV7-3	TRBJ2-1	NA	NA	CASSLNGYEQFF	TGTGCCAGCAGCTTAAATGGCTATGAGCAGTTCTTC
TRBV29-1	TRBJ2-7	NA	NA	CSVIGNEQYF	TGCAGCGTTATCGGGAACGAGCAGTACTTC
TRBV18	TRBJ1-4	NA	NA	CASSPPTVNEKLFF	TGTGCCAGCTCACCACCGACAGTTAATGAAAAACTGTTTTTT
TRBV6-5	TRBJ2-5	NA	NA	CASSFARTEGTQYF	TGTGCCAGCAGTTTCGCGAGGACAGAAGGGACCCAGTACTTC
TRBV10-1	TRBJ1-2	NA	TRBD1	CASSESCGQGVDHPNYGYTF	TGCGCCAGCAGTGAGTCGTGCGGACAGGGGGTCGACCATCCTAACTATGGCTACACCTTC
TRBV5-1	TRBJ2-7	NA	TRBD2	CASSLDPSGGAKEQYF	TGCGCCAGCAGCTTGGATCCCAGCGGGGGGGCAAAAGAGCAGTACTTC
TRBV18	TRBJ1-1	NA	NA	CATAGGDSTEAFF	TGTGCCACCGCGGGGGGGGATAGCACTGAAGCTTTCTTT
TRBV11-2	TRBJ2-7	NA	NA	CASSLGGLEQYF	TGTGCCAGCAGCTTAGGGGGACTCGAGCAGTACTTC
TRBV9	TRBJ2-7	NA	TRBD1	CASTTGELSYEQYF	TGTGCCAGCACCACAGGGGAGCTTTCCTACGAGCAGTACTTC
TRBV10-3	TRBJ1-6	NA	TRBD1	CAISPGTGGFRSPLHF	TGTGCCATCAGCCCGGGAACAGGGGGCTTTCGGTCACCCCTCCACTTT
TRBV6-5	TRBJ1-1	NA	TRBD1	CASSAGTGGDTEAFF	TGTGCCAGCAGCGCCGGGACAGGGGGAGACACTGAAGCTTTCTTT
TRBV19	TRBJ2-4	few	TRBD1	CASSSYRGQVNIQYF	TGTGCCAGTAGTTCATACAGGGGGCAGGTGAACATTCAGTACTTC
TRBV3-1/TRBV3-2	TRBJ2-3	once	TRBD2	CASSHPGGGTSTDTQYF	TGTGCCAGCAGCCACCCCGGCGGGGGGACTAGCACAGATACGCAGTATTTT
TRBV6-6	TRBJ1-1	NA	TRBD1	CASSSPGQGGNTEAFF	TGTGCCAGCAGTTCCCCAGGACAGGGGGGAAACACTGAAGCTTTCTTT
TRBV10-3	TRBJ1-1	NA	NA	CAISEGPQDTEAFF	TGTGCCATCAGTGAGGGGCCGCAGGACACTGAAGCTTTCTTT
TRBV7-9	TRBJ2-2	NA	NA	CASSLVQGRTGELFF	TGTGCCAGCAGCTTAGTACAGGGGAGGACCGGGGAGCTGTTTTTT
TRBV6-5	TRBJ2-7	NA	TRBD1	CASIQGAGGSYEQYF	TGTGCCAGCATACAGGGGGCGGGTGGCTCCTACGAGCAGTACTTC
TRBV28	TRBJ2-1	NA	TRBD2	CASRPPGLASSEQFF	TGTGCCAGCAGACCTCCGGGACTAGCTTCATCTGAGCAGTTCTTC
TRBV9	TRBJ2-5	NA	TRBD1	CASSLRTGTQETQYF	TGTGCCAGCAGCTTAAGGACAGGGACACAAGAGACCCAGTACTTC
TRBV7-8	TRBJ1-1	once	TRBD1	CASSLDGDSHISMNTEAFF	TGTGCCAGCAGCTTAGATGGGGACAGCCACATAAGCATGAACACTGAAGCTTTCTTT
TRBV5-1	TRBJ2-5	NA	TRBD2	CASRRSGGAGETQYF	TGCGCCAGCAGACGAAGCGGGGGGGCCGGAGAGACCCAGTACTTC
TRBV7-8	TRBJ2-7	NA	TRBD2	CASSPTSGPTYEQYF	TGTGCCAGCAGCCCAACTAGCGGGCCTACCTACGAGCAGTACTTC
TRBV3-1/TRBV3-2	TRBJ1-1	NA	TRBD1	CASSRYRQGGTEAFF	TGTGCCAGCAGCCGATACCGACAGGGGGGAACTGAAGCTTTCTTT
TRBV27	TRBJ1-3	many	NA	CASSLTTSGNTIYF	TGTGCCAGCAGTCTCACTACCTCTGGAAACACCATATATTTT
TRBV19	TRBJ1-1	NA	NA	CASSIGEGTEAFF	TGTGCCAGTAGTATTGGGGAGGGGACTGAAGCTTTCTTT
TRBV7-3	TRBJ2-3	NA	TRBD2	CASSPGTTSTDTQYF	TGTGCCAGCAGCCCCGGGACTACAAGCACAGATACGCAGTATTTT
TRBV5-1	TRBJ2-5	NA	TRBD1	CASSPNPGQGQETQYF	TGCGCCAGCAGCCCGAACCCCGGACAGGGGCAAGAGACCCAGTACTTC
TRBV7-8	TRBJ2-7	NA	NA	CASSLVAGKEQYF	TGTGCCAGCAGCTTAGTGGCAGGGAAAGAGCAGTACTTC
TRBV9	TRBJ1-3	NA	TRBD1	CASSVVTGGEDTIYF	TGTGCCAGCAGCGTGGTGACAGGGGGCGAAGACACCATATATTTT
TRBV7-9	TRBJ1-1	once	TRBD1	CASSMGQANTEAFF	TGTGCCAGCAGCATGGGACAGGCAAACACTGAAGCTTTCTTT
TRBV10-3	TRBJ1-1	NA	TRBD1	CAIRSYRGGTEAFF	TGTGCCATCAGGTCCTACAGGGGCGGGACTGAAGCTTTCTTT
TRBV7-2	TRBJ1-1	few	NA	CASSPSGSEAFF	TGTGCCAGCAGCCCCTCCGGGTCTGAAGCTTTCTTT
TRBV2	TRBJ2-5	NA	TRBD2	CASSGTSGIRETQYF	TGTGCCAGCTCCGGGACTAGCGGGATCCGGGAGACCCAGTACTTC
TRBV9	TRBJ1-1	NA	TRBD1	CASSRGQENTEAFF	TGTGCCAGCAGCAGGGGACAGGAGAACACTGAAGCTTTCTTT
TRBV30	TRBJ2-1	once	NA	CAWRIQNNEQFF	TGTGCCTGGAGGATTCAGAACAATGAGCAGTTCTTC